This T cell receptor beta chain was obtained from a study of response to subunit inactivated influenza vaccine (dated 2018 in TCRdb). As for the study more broadly: Deep quantitative profiling of the T cell receptor repertoire was used in the study to follow responses to a trivalent subunit inactivated influenza vaccine. Broader findings and caveats from the paper: The authors proposed that each seasonal influenza vaccination may bring in only a limited number of new T cells.

The protocol used for the library was RT-PCR. The data were produced on an Illumina HiSeq 2500. In-frame beta chains were kept once TCRdb had trimmed the public reads at Q25 with fastp and called clones with MiXCR. Rows with a matching CDR3 protein are joined into one entry that keeps the most common DNA and genes. The sample records about 780,000 distinct CDR3 sequences, less than 20% of which are singletons. The ten largest make up about a tenth of the sample. This clonotype was seen a handful of times. Its antigen is still unknown. The sample holds no much larger clone one base away, and base qualities are not on file. CDR1 is given as SEHNR and CDR2 as FQNEAQ, both from the germline V gene (reference sequence). V is cut by 5 bases and J by 5 bases, and the space between the germline ends is 18 bases. CDR3 length: 15 amino acids, cysteine to phenylalanine. The sequence is cut down to CDR3 DNA, 45 bases in frame from base 1.

This clonotype was sampled from a man in his fifties who received an inactivated influenza vaccine. Donor details come from another sample of the same person, matched by shared clones. Rearrangement joined TRBV7-9 to TRBJ2-5; 6 matching bases give a weak D call of TRBD2. The material sequenced was PBMCs from blood, taken approximately 5 days after vaccination. The CDR3 reads as follows: CASSARLGMGETQYF. The base sequence is TGTGCCAGCAGCGCACGACTAGGGATGGGGGAGACCCAGTACTTC.